This TCR beta chain emerged from a study of cytomegalovirus exposure and HLA in healthy donors. Germline V gene data show CDR1 as DFQATT and CDR2 as SNEGSKA (reference sequence). The CDR3 length is 10 residues, termini included. PCR primers comprised 60 Vbeta and 13 Jbeta primers. Libraries were prepared by immunoSEQ multiplex PCR; TCRdb keeps only in-frame clonotypes and omits some of them. Of some 90,000 clones listed, 70% to 80% were seen once; the top ten hold around 25%. Study observations and caveats: According to reports, the classifier identified cytomegalovirus status with high specificity and sensitivity. As a later analysis showed, a missense DCLRE1C variant was linked to trimming of TCR beta V- and J-genes.

This clone was detected once. The antigen remains undetermined. This CDR3 is missing its conserved last phenylalanine or tryptophan, likely due to a read error. The DNA is omitted, as the CDR3 cannot be located on it reliably, and the CDR3 follows TCRdb's listing. The source is a woman in her 50s in good health and CMV-seropositive. The genes are TRBV20-1 and TRBJ2-7; the D call TRBD2 from the table was never checked on the DNA. The sample consisted of PBMCs. CDR3 amino acids: CSARGDPGGL.